Included here is one T cell receptor (beta chain) sequence, with context. What it binds is unknown. A single record per CDR3 protein comes from TCRdb applying MiXCR to the RACE reads. This sample has fewer than 100,000 distinct CDR3 sequences, with approximately 12% found just once. CDR1 is MGHRA and CDR2 is YSYEKL in the germline V gene. V was trimmed by 5 bases and J by 0 bases, leaving 9 bases between them. The CDR3 consists of 14 residues. These data come from a study of human T cells and chemical hapten exposure. The time point denotes: patch test 1, 2 weeks after DPC sensitization. The treatment denotes: therapeutic diphenylcyclopropenone sensitization with weekly scalp DPC. Study-wide findings and caveats: Expanded TCRs produced significantly more large CDR3 similarity clusters than controls did.

This chain uses TRBV4-1 with TRBJ2-3, with a possible D match to TRBD2 (5 bases). The source material was whole blood, sampled in connection with sensitization to the hapten diphenylcyclopropenone (DPC). This clonotype was sampled from a woman aged 55-70 years with alopecia areata. Some clones in this sample may be carry-over from other donors' samples. The CDR3 nucleotides read TGCGCCAGCAGCAAAGCGGTTAGCACAGATACGCAGTATTTT. This gives the protein CASSKAVSTDTQYF.